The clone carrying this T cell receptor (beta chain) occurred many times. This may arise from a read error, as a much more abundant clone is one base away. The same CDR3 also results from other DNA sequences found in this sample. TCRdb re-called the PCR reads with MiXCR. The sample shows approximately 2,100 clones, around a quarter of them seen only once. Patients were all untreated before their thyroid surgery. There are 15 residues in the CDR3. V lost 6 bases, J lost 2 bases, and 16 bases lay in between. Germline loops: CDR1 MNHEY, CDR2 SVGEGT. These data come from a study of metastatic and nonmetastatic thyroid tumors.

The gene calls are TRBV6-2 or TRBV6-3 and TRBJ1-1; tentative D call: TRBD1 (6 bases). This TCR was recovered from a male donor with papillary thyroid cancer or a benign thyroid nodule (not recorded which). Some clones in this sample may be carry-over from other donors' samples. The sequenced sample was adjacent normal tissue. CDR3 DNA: TGTGCCAGCAGCCCTGCTTCGACAGGTAACACTGAAGCTTTCTTT. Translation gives CASSPASTGNTEAFF.